The 16 T cell receptor beta chains in this list originate from one sample, sequenced in a study of Ad26.COV2.S vaccination and SARS-CoV-2 variants. The assay was immunoSEQ multiplex PCR, and TCRdb's table has in-frame clones only and misses some. The table lists about 440,000 clones, about 90% of them singletons. As to treatment: 15 to 20 received Ad26.COV2.S at low or high dose, single or two shots; roughly five received placebo; per-sample allocation not given. It was on day 63 after the first vaccine or placebo injection that samples were taken. Specimen: peripheral blood, collected in a trial of Ad26.COV2.S vaccine versus placebo. These receptors were taken from a person between 18 and 65 years old who received the Ad26.COV2.S COVID-19 vaccine or a placebo.

The V gene is TRBV12-3 or TRBV12-4, the J gene TRBJ2-2, with D hard to call. The CDR3 runs 13 residues. Trimming shortened V by 0 bases and J by 7 bases, and 6 bases separated the two germline ends. CDR3 sequence: CASSLAEDGELFF. CDR3 bases: TGTGCCAGCAGTTTAGCAGAGGACGGGGAGCTGTTTTTT.

As to this clone: Additional DNA sequences in this sample encode the identical CDR3. The chain employs TRBV7-9 and TRBJ1-2, with a weak D call TRBD1 (6 bases). Germline V lookup: CDR1 SEHNR, CDR2 FQNEAQ (reference sequence). Trimming stripped 1 base from V and 3 bases from J, with 6 bases between. CDR3 size: 13 residues. CDR3 protein: CASSLGTDYGYTF. CDR3 sequence (DNA): TGTGCCAGCAGCTTAGGGACAGACTATGGCTACACCTTC.

V gene TRBV2 combines with J gene TRBJ2-2, with no clear D. Germline CDR1 is SNHLY and CDR2 is FYNNEI. V lost 1 base, J lost 3 bases, and 9 bases lay in between. This CDR3 comprises 15 residues. The CDR3 DNA reads as TGTGCCAGCAGTGAAGTGGTAACCGACACCGGGGAGCTGTTTTTT. Residues: CASSEVVTDTGELFF.

J is TRBJ2-5 and V is TRBV4-1, with D perhaps given as TRBD1 or TRBD2 (6 bases each). V was trimmed by 1 base and J by 5 bases, leaving 17 bases between them. Per germline, CDR1 MGHRA and CDR2 YSYEKL. CDR3 length: 16 residues. In DNA form, the CDR3 reads TGCGCCAGCAGCCAAGTGGGGGGCTCTTATTGGGAGACCCAGTACTTC. Protein: CASSQVGGSYWETQYF.

V is TRBV21-1 and J is TRBJ2-7; the table's D call, TRBD2, was not checked against the DNA. TRBV21-1 is classified as a pseudogene. CDR3 length: 17 residues. The CDR3 region is CASSNPGTSGRAYEQYF. The DNA of the CDR3 is TGTGCCAGCAGCAACCCCGGGACTAGCGGGAGGGCCTACGAGCAGTACTTC.

This clone was picked up one time. This chain links TRBV18 with TRBJ1-2; D gene uncertain. The germline V gene encodes CDR1 KGHSH and CDR2 LQKENI. The length of the CDR3 is 14 residues. V was shortened by 6 bases and J by 0 bases, with 11 bases between the two germline ends. CDR3 region: CASSMDGANYGYTF. CDR3 nucleotide sequence: TGTGCCAGCTCGATGGACGGAGCTAACTATGGCTACACCTTC.

The CDR3 region is CASSRTSQETQYF. The CDR3 DNA follows: TGTGCCAGCAGCCGGACATCACAAGAGACCCAGTACTTC. The J gene is TRBJ2-5, the V gene TRBV5-5; D may be TRBD1 (5 bases). This CDR3 spans 13 amino acids. Germline lookup yields CDR1 SGHKS and CDR2 YYEKEE (reference sequence). Trimming removed 4 bases from V and 2 bases from J, with 9 bases in between. Variable domain in full (rest from reference TRBV5-5 and TRBJ2-5): DAGVTQSPTHLIKTRGQQVTLRCSPISGHKSVSWYQQVLGQGPQFIFQYYEKEERGRGNFPDRFSARQFPNYSSELNVNALLLGDSALYLCASSRTSQETQYFGPGTRLLVL.

The V gene is TRBV12-5, the J gene TRBJ2-7; D uncertain. V dropped 4 bases and J dropped 5 bases, with 12 bases sitting between them. The germline CDR1 and CDR2 sequences are LGHNT and FRNRAP. CDR3 size: 13 residues. CDR3 coding DNA: TGTGCTAGTGGTTCCGACAAGAACCACGAGCAGTACTTC. Translation: CASGSDKNHEQYF.

V gene TRBV7-2 combines with J gene TRBJ1-2; D remains ambiguous. Trimming took 6 bases from V and 3 from J, leaving 14 bases between them. The CDR3 has 14 amino acids. Germline-derived CDR1 and CDR2 are SGHTA and FQGNSA. The CDR3 is CASSYRTEHYGYTF. The CDR3 DNA reads as TGTGCCAGCAGTTACCGGACCGAGCACTATGGCTACACCTTC.

The chain has TRBV27 and TRBJ1-6; D remains ambiguous. Germline CDR1 and CDR2: MNHEY and SMNVEV (reference sequence). Trimming left V 6 bases short and J 0 bases short, with 9 bases between. The CDR3 is 15 amino acids. CDR3 DNA: TGTGCCAGCAGCCCCCGGAGCTCCTATAATTCACCCCTCCACTTT. The encoded protein is CASSPRSSYNSPLHF.

This chain joins TRBV6-5 and TRBJ2-1, with D tentatively TRBD1 (5 bases). This CDR3 has 14 residues. The V and J ends lost 4 bases and 2 bases respectively, with 9 bases between them. CDR1 is MNHEY and CDR2 is SVGAGI in the germline V gene. In DNA form, the CDR3 reads TGTGCCAGCAGTTCCATAGGGGCCTACAATGAGCAGTTCTTC. Its translation: CASSSIGAYNEQFF.

This chain uses TRBV18 with TRBJ2-7, with D possibly TRBD2 on 5 matching bases. Germline values: CDR1 KGHSH, CDR2 LQKENI. V dropped 0 bases and J dropped 0 bases, with 12 bases sitting between them. The CDR3 totals 16 residues. The CDR3 sequence is CASSPPRADSSYEQYF. The CDR3 DNA is TGTGCCAGCTCACCACCGAGGGCAGATAGCTCCTACGAGCAGTACTTC.

The CDR3 DNA sequence: TGTGCCAGCAGTTTCGCGGGAGGAGAGACCCAGTACTTC. Translation: CASSFAGGETQYF. This rearrangement joins TRBV6-6 to TRBJ2-5, with 8 positions matching TRBD2. V trimming: 4 bases; J trimming: 4 bases; junction bases outside the gene matches: 2. This CDR3 comprises 13 residues. The germline V gene has CDR1 MNHNY and CDR2 SVGAGI (reference sequence).

This clone was detected once. The chain is built from TRBV20-1 and TRBJ2-7; no clear D gene. V was cut by 3 bases and J by 9 bases, with 9 bases left in between. Germline V lookup: CDR1 DFQATT, CDR2 SNEGSKA (reference sequence). CDR3 length: 10 amino acids. CDR3 DNA sequence: TGCAGTGCTAGTTCCGGCACGCAGTACTTC. Translating gives CSASSGTQYF.

The rearrangement uses TRBV15 and TRBJ2-5; 7 bases are shared with TRBD2. Germline V CDR1 and CDR2: LNHNV, YYDKDF (reference sequence). Germline trimming cut 0 bases from V and 7 bases from J; bases unmatched to any gene: 8. This CDR3 comprises 15 residues. The CDR3 DNA sequence: TGTGCCACCAGCAGAGATGTCGTGGGAGGGGTGACCCAGTACTTC. Protein sequence: CATSRDVVGGVTQYF.

This sequence joins TRBV7-2 and TRBJ2-1; 11 nucleotides match TRBD2. This CDR3 contains 17 residues. Per germline, CDR1 SGHTA and CDR2 FQGNSA. V lost 5 bases to trimming and J lost 3 bases; unmatched junction nucleotides: 9. CDR3 loop: CASSPGVLAGGYNEQFF. CDR3 coding DNA: TGTGCCAGCAGCCCAGGGGTGCTAGCGGGAGGCTACAATGAGCAGTTCTTC.